These 23 T cell receptor beta chains originate from one sample sequenced in a study of graft-versus-host responses after intestinal transplantation. The table came from immunoSEQ multiplex PCR; TCRdb's copy has only in-frame clones and leaves some out. The sample yields about 90,000 clones, roughly 89% seen once. These TCRs' antigens remain unknown. Sequences were derived from unstimulated CD4+ T cells sorted from spleen or lymph node cells, sampled before intestinal transplant. The receptors here all came from a human donor who received an intestinal transplant.

The chain employs TRBV11-2 and TRBJ2-5; D might be TRBD1 or TRBD2, each matching 5 bases. Germline V gene lookup returns CDR1 SGHAT and CDR2 FQNNGV. CDR3 length: 16 amino acids. The V gene lost 4 bases and the J gene lost 4 bases, with 19 bases spanning the gap. The CDR3 protein is CASSSGSLRDVETQYF. The CDR3 DNA reads as TGTGCCAGCAGCTCAGGGAGCCTGAGGGATGTAGAGACCCAGTACTTC.

The chain carries TRBV11-2 and TRBJ2-3; D is perhaps TRBD1 or TRBD2 (5 bases each). The germline V gene encodes CDR1 SGHAT and CDR2 FQNNGV. The V gene lost 1 base and the J gene lost 5 bases, with 22 bases spanning the gap. This CDR3 is 18 amino acids long. The CDR3 DNA sequence: TGTGCCAGCAGCTTAGTCCGGGACCGCTGGACGAGAGGAGATACGCAGTATTTT. It is translated as CASSLVRDRWTRGDTQYF.

The chain joins TRBV7-2 to TRBJ2-1, with 11 bases identical to TRBD2. V dropped 1 base and J dropped 4; count of bases not matched to a gene: 6. The germline gives CDR1 SGHTA, CDR2 FQGNSA. The length of the CDR3 is 17 residues. CDR3 amino acids: CASSLETSGSLYNEQFF. The CDR3 nucleotides read TGTGCCAGCAGCTTAGAAACTAGCGGGAGTCTGTACAATGAGCAGTTCTTC. Looking up the rest from reference TRBV7-2 and TRBJ2-1 gives the full variable domain: GAGVSQSPSNKVTEKGKDVELRCDPISGHTALYWYRQSLGQGLEFLIYFQGNSAPDKSGLPSDRFSAERTGGSVSTLTIQRTQQEDSAVYLCASSLETSGSLYNEQFFGPGTRLTVL.

This chain links TRBV20-1 with TRBJ2-1, with D possibly TRBD2 on 5 matching bases. CDR1 DFQATT and CDR2 SNEGSKA come from the germline V gene (reference sequence). Trimming stripped 5 bases from V and 3 bases from J, with 5 bases between. This CDR3 is 11 amino acids long. CDR3 DNA sequence: TGCAGTGCTGACTACTACAATGAGCAGTTCTTC. Residues: CSADYYNEQFF.

As concerns this clone: The junction shows a germline mismatch at one end, possibly a read error. This chain links TRBV15 with TRBJ1-1; unclear D gene. Germline V gene data show CDR1 as LNHNV and CDR2 as YYDKDF (reference sequence). CDR3 length: 15 amino acids. DNA of the CDR3: TGTGCCACCAGCAGAGGGAGCGGGGTGAAAACTGAAGCTTTCTTT. As protein: CATSRGSGVKTEAFF.

The chain carries TRBV6-5 and TRBJ1-1; 8 nucleotides align to TRBD1. The V segment lost 9 bases and the J segment 2 bases; nucleotides outside the gene matches: 8. CDR1 and CDR2 from the germline V gene are MNHEY and SVGAGI. CDR3 length equals 14 residues. Here the CDR3 DNA reads TGTGCCAGTCACAGGGGGGCTCTTAACACTGAAGCTTTCTTT. This translates into CASHRGALNTEAFF.

The V and J genes are TRBV7-7 and TRBJ2-7; tentatively, D is TRBD1 (5 bases). Between the trimmed V and J ends, which lost 4 bases and 4 bases, there was a span of 29 bases. CDR1 is SSHAT and CDR2 is FNYEAQ in the germline V gene (reference sequence). The CDR3 is 19 amino acids. The CDR3 DNA is TGTGCCAGCAGCTCCGGACGACAGTTTACACCTACTACACCTTACGAGCAGTACTTC. Protein sequence: CASSSGRQFTPTTPYEQYF.

The chain combines TRBV5-1 with TRBJ2-2, with D tentatively TRBD2 (5 bases). In germline, CDR1 is SGHRS, CDR2 YFSETQ. Trimming cost V 2 bases and J 3 bases, with 17 bases left between them. The CDR3 has 17 amino acids. For the CDR3, the DNA is TGCGCCAGCAGCTTCGTCGGGGTAACCCTCGACACCGGGGAGCTGTTTTTT. This gives the protein CASSFVGVTLDTGELFF.

This clone was seen more than once but under ten times. The chain uses TRBV19 and TRBJ2-7; tentatively, D is TRBD1 (9 bases). V was trimmed by 7 bases and J by 5 bases, leaving 24 bases between them. CDR1 is LNHDA, CDR2 SQIVND, per germline (reference sequence). The CDR3 consists of 16 residues. CDR3 sequence reads: CASTLSGGTGTHEQYF. In DNA form, the CDR3 reads TGTGCCAGTACTCTGTCGGGGGGGACAGGGACCCACGAGCAGTACTTC. The variable domain in full, completed from reference TRBV19 and TRBJ2-7, reads DGGITQSPKYLFRKEGQNVTLSCEQNLNHDAMYWYRQDPGQGLRLIYYSQIVNDFQKGDIAEGYSVSREKKESFPLTVTSAQKNPTAFYLCASTLSGGTGTHEQYFGPGTRLTVT.

This chain uses TRBV30 with TRBJ2-1; no definite D call. Trimming removed 2 bases from V and 6 bases from J, with 5 bases in between. This CDR3 comprises 11 residues. Germline V lookup: CDR1 GTSNPN, CDR2 SVGIG (reference sequence). DNA of the CDR3: TGTGCCTGGAGTACGGGCAATGAGCAGTTCTTC. It codes for CAWSTGNEQFF. The full variable domain, in which reference TRBV30 and TRBJ2-1 provide the parts outside the CDR3, is SQTIHQWPATLVQPVGSPLSLECTVEGTSNPNLYWYRQAAGRGLQLLFYSVGIGQISSEVPQNLSASRPQDRQFILSSKKLLLSDSGFYLCAWSTGNEQFFGPGTRLTVL.

This sequence joins TRBV11-2 and TRBJ2-2, with D possibly TRBD2 on 6 matching bases. From germline, CDR1 is SGHAT and CDR2 FQNNGV. Trimming took 5 bases from V and 1 from J, leaving 11 bases between them. The CDR3 consists of 15 residues. CDR3 DNA: TGTGCCAGCAGCGCGGGACCGTTGAACACCGGGGAGCTGTTTTTT. Protein product: CASSAGPLNTGELFF.

J is TRBJ2-5 and V is TRBV28; TRBD1 agrees at 9 bases. The J call is in doubt because the DNA end fits TRBJ2-7 better. Germline V lookup: CDR1 MDHEN, CDR2 SYDVKM. The CDR3 is 14 amino acids. CDR3 nucleotide sequence: TGTGCCAGCACCCAAGGGGACAGGGTCCACGAGCAGTACTTC. Amino acid sequence: CASTQGDRVHEQYF.

The rearrangement uses TRBV10-1 and TRBJ2-5, with 11 bases identical to TRBD2. V gave up 2 bases and J gave up 2 bases; unmatched junction bases: 1. The CDR3 length is 15 residues. Germline values: CDR1 WNHNN, CDR2 SYGVQD (reference sequence). DNA of the CDR3: TGCGCCAGCAGTGAGGGGACTAGCGGACAAGAGACCCAGTACTTC. Residues: CASSEGTSGQETQYF.

With regard to this clone: The sample holds other DNA sequences that translate to the same CDR3. V and J are TRBV6-5 and TRBJ2-1; 14 bases are shared with TRBD2. CDR1 is MNHEY and CDR2 is SVGAGI in the germline V gene. The CDR3 covers 15 residues. J gave up 7 bases and V 6 bases, and 5 bases lay outside the gene matches. The DNA of the CDR3 is TGTGCCAGCAGCTCCGGGACTAGCGGGAGAAATGAGCAGTTCTTC. Amino acids: CASSSGTSGRNEQFF.

The table lists this clone with a count of one. The J gene is TRBJ2-1, the V gene TRBV7-8; D remains ambiguous. Germline-derived CDR1 and CDR2 are SGHVS and FQNEAQ. Trimming left V 0 bases short and J 3 bases short, with 6 bases between. The CDR3 has 14 amino acids. The CDR3 DNA reads as TGTGCCAGCAGCTTAGCGCCAGGCTACAATGAGCAGTTCTTC. Translation: CASSLAPGYNEQFF.

V and J are TRBV6-5 and TRBJ2-7; D not resolved. Germline values: CDR1 MNHEY, CDR2 SVGAGI. Trimming removed 7 bases at V and 5 bases at J, with 9 bases between. This CDR3 is 11 amino acids long. CDR3 residues: CASTRGNEQYF. As DNA, the CDR3 is TGTGCCAGCACGAGAGGCAACGAGCAGTACTTC.

Here the CDR3 reads CASSPTGGDTQYF. The CDR3 DNA reads as TGTGCCAGCTCACCTACCGGTGGAGATACGCAGTATTTT. The V call is TRBV18, the J call TRBJ2-3; no clear D. V lost 3 bases and J 5 bases, leaving 9 bases between the germline ends. The CDR3 has 13 residues. Germline CDR1 KGHSH, CDR2 LQKENI. Combining the CDR3 with reference TRBV18 and TRBJ2-3 gives the whole variable domain NAGVMQNPRHLVRRRGQEARLRCSPMKGHSHVYWYRQLPEEGLKFMVYLQKENIIDESGMPKERFSAEFPKEGPSILRIQQVVRGDSAAYFCASSPTGGDTQYFGPGTRLTVL.

For the CDR3, the DNA is TGTGCCAGCAGCTTAGCCGGGAGGGCCTCCTACGAGCAGTACTTC. As protein: CASSLAGRASYEQYF. This chain links TRBV11-1 with TRBJ2-7, with 8 nucleotides matching TRBD2. Germline V CDR1 and CDR2: SGHAT, FQDESV (reference sequence). Unmatched junction bases numbered 1, after V lost 0 bases and J lost 0 bases. The CDR3 is 15 amino acids.

J is TRBJ2-1 and V is TRBV11-2; TRBD2 matches 7 bases. The CDR3 runs 15 residues. CDR1 SGHAT and CDR2 FQNNGV come from the germline V gene. The V segment lost 5 bases and the J segment 4 bases; nucleotides outside the gene matches: 8. DNA of the CDR3: TGTGCCAGCAGCCCCCGCCTAGCGGTTTACAATGAGCAGTTCTTC. Amino acid sequence: CASSPRLAVYNEQFF.

The chain is built from TRBV5-4 and TRBJ2-7; weak D call: TRBD1 (5 bases). CDR1 and CDR2 (germline): SGHNT, YYREEE (reference sequence). Trimming left V 2 bases short and J 2 bases short, with 8 bases between. This CDR3 spans 13 amino acids. CDR3: CASSFTGTYEQYF. The CDR3 nucleotides are TGTGCCAGCAGCTTCACAGGAACCTACGAGCAGTACTTC.

This chain links TRBV27 with TRBJ1-5; unclear D gene. The CDR3 runs to 17 residues. Germline V lookup: CDR1 MNHEY, CDR2 SMNVEV (reference sequence). Between the trimmed V and J ends, which lost 5 bases and 1 base, there was a span of 18 bases. For the CDR3, the DNA is TGTGCCAGCAGTGCCATCGGAGGCCAGGAAAGCAATCAGCCCCAGCATTTT. Its protein is CASSAIGGQESNQPQHF.

The rearrangement joins TRBV18 to TRBJ2-7, with 8 positions matching TRBD1. CDR1 is KGHSH and CDR2 is LQKENI in the germline V gene. The CDR3 sequence is 15 residues long. V shed 3 bases and J 7 bases; nucleotides not matched to a gene: 11. The CDR3 sequence is CASSPIPGQAGEQYF. CDR3 DNA sequence: TGTGCCAGCTCACCGATTCCGGGACAGGCGGGGGAGCAGTACTTC.

The rearrangement uses TRBV7-9 and TRBJ2-2, with D unclear. Germline V gene data show CDR1 as SEHNR and CDR2 as FQNEAQ (reference sequence). V was cut by 5 bases and J by 4 bases, with 8 bases left in between. The CDR3 loop spans 13 amino acids. For the CDR3, the DNA is TGTGCCAGCAGCCCCTACTCCACCGGGGAGCTGTTTTTT. This encodes CASSPYSTGELFF. The whole variable domain, remainder taken from reference TRBV7-9 and TRBJ2-2, is DTGVSQNPRHKITKRGQNVTFRCDPISEHNRLYWYRQTLGQGPEFLTYFQNEAQLEKSRLLSDRFSAERPKGSFSTLEIQRTEQGDSAMYLCASSPYSTGELFFGEGSRLTVL.